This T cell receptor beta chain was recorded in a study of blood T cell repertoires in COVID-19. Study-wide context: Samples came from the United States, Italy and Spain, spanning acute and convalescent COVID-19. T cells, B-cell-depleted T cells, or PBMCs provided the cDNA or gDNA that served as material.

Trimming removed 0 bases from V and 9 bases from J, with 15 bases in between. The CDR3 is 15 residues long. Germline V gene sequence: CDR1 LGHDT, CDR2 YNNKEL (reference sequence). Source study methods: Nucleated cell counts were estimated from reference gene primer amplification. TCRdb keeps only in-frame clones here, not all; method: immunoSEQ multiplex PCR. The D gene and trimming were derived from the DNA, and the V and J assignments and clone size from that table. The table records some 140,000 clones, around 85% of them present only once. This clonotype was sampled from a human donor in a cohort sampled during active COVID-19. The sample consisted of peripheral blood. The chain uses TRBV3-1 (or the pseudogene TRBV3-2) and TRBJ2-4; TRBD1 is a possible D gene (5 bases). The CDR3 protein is CASSQDDRHQGIQYF. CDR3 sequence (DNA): TGTGCCAGCAGCCAAGATGACAGACATCAAGGCATTCAGTACTTC.